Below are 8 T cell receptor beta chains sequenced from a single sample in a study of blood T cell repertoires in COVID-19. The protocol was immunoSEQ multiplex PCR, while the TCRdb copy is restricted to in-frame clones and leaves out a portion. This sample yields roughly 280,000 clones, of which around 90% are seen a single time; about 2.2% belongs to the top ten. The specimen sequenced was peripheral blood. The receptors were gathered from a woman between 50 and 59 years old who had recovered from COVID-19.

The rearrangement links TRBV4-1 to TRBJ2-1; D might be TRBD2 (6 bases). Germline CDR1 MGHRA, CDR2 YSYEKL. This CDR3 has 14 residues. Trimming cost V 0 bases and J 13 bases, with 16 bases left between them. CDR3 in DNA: TGCGCCAGCAGCCAAGATCTTCCTGCGGGACCTCAGTTCTTC. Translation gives CASSQDLPAGPQFF.

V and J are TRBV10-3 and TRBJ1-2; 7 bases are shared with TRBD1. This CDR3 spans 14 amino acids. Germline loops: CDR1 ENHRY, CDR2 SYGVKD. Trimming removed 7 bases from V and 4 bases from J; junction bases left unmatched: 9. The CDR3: CAINQQGFGYGYTF. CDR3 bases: TGTGCCATCAATCAACAGGGGTTTGGCTATGGCTACACCTTC.

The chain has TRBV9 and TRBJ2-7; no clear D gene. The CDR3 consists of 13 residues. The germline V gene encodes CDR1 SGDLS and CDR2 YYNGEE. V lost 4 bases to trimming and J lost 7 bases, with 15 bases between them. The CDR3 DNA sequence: TGTGCCAGCAGCCCCCGAACTCTTAGAGAGCAGTACTTC. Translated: CASSPRTLREQYF.

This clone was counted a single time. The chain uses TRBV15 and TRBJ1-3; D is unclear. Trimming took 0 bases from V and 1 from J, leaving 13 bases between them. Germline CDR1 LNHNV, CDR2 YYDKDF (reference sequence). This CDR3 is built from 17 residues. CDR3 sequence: CATSRDHPGSSGNTIYF. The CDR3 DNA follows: TGTGCCACCAGCAGAGACCACCCGGGTAGTTCTGGAAACACCATATATTTT.

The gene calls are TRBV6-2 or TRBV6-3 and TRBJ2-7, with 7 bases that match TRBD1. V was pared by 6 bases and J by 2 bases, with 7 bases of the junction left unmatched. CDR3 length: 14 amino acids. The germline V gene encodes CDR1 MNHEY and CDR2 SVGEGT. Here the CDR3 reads CASSAPGQPYEQYF. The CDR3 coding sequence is TGTGCCAGCAGCGCTCCGGGACAGCCCTACGAGCAGTACTTC.

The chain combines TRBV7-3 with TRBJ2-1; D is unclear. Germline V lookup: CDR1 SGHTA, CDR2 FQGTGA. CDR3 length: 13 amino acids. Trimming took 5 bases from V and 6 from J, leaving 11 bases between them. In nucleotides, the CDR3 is TGTGCCAGCAGCCTGACTTTAAGCAATGAGCAGTTCTTC. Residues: CASSLTLSNEQFF.

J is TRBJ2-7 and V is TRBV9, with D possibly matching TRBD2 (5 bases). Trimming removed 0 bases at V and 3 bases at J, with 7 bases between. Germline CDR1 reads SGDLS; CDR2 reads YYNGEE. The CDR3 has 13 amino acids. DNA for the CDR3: TGTGCCAGCAGCGTAGGAGGGTACTACGAGCAGTACTTC. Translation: CASSVGGYYEQYF.

The CDR3 bases are TGTGCCAGCACCCCCTTTACGGGACAGAAGTCCTACGAGCAGTACTTC. Its protein is CASTPFTGQKSYEQYF. V usage is TRBV7-2 and J usage is TRBJ2-7, with 7 positions matching TRBD1. This CDR3 contains 16 residues. The J segment lost 1 base and the V segment lost 7 bases, leaving 13 bases of the junction unmatched. The germline CDR1 and CDR2 sequences are SGHTA and FQGNSA.